This TCR beta chain was sequenced for a study of cytomegalovirus exposure and HLA in healthy donors. Background on the study: From HLA-typed donors, an early data release held some 91 million unique TCRs. Study-wide findings and caveats: Sequencing likely produced, as an artifact, a cluster of highly shared sequence variants. Later work associated 16,951 TCR beta sequences with HLA alleles at 0.05 false discovery rate.

The PCR had 60 Vbeta and 13 Jbeta primers. Assay used: immunoSEQ multiplex PCR; TCRdb lists only in-frame clones, some missing. Of some 40,000 clones detected, 68% appear once; the ten largest clones hold around 4%. Comments on this clone: Its antigen is as yet unknown.

Between the trimmed V and J ends, which lost 1 base and 7 bases, there was a span of 6 bases. Germline values: CDR1 SGHTS, CDR2 YDEGEE. CDR3 size: 13 residues. The donors, nominally healthy at sampling, likely had unrecorded immune exposures. The source is a man in his forties or fifties in good health and CMV-seronegative. The J gene is TRBJ1-6, the V gene TRBV5-8, with D possibly matching TRBD1 (5 bases). Sequencing was performed on PBMCs. CDR3 DNA sequence: TGTGCCAGCAGCTTGTCAGGGAATTCACCCCTCCACTTT. Translated: CASSLSGNSPLHF.